This TCR beta chain was identified during a study of early T cells in non-severe SARS-CoV-2 infection. Study-wide background: Sequenced bulk RNA came from whole blood that was unsorted, and chains were unpaired.

There are many counts of this clonotype. Its antigen is unknown. Trimming at V came to 7 bases and at J to 6 bases, leaving 12 bases not matched to a gene. Germline CDR1 is GTSNPN and CDR2 is SVGIG (reference sequence). There are 14 residues in the CDR3. Study-wide results and caveats: Anti-spike CD8 responses were favored by VDJdb matching, which missed private and CD4 specificities.

Each cDNA molecule carried a unique molecular identifier. TCRdb passed the 5' RACE reads through MiXCR, listing each CDR3 protein once. The data hold about 23,000 distinct CDR3 sequences, with about 5.3% observed a single time. Sample: whole blood. The TCR sequence derives from an adult who was a healthcare worker with PCR-confirmed SARS-CoV-2 infection or an uninfected control (not recorded which). V and J are TRBV30 and TRBJ2-7; 10 nucleotides agree with TRBD2. CDR3 in amino acids: CASDLAGVSAEQYV. The CDR3 coding sequence is TGTGCCTCCGACCTAGCGGGAGTGTCGGCCGAGCAGTACGTC.